This TCR beta chain was identified in a study of Ad26.COV2.S vaccination and SARS-CoV-2 variants. As to treatment: around 19 received Ad26.COV2.S at low or high dose, single or two shots; about 5 received placebo; per-sample allocation not given. Samples were taken on day 63 after the first vaccine or placebo injection. The germline V and J ends were trimmed by 5 bases and 7 bases, with 14 bases remaining between them. Germline V gene lookup returns CDR1 SGHVS and CDR2 FQNEAQ. The CDR3 covers 14 residues. TCRdb's copy holds only in-frame clones and misses some; the assay was immunoSEQ multiplex PCR. The sample holds some 300,000 clones, about 86% seen once.

The chain employs TRBV7-8 and TRBJ2-2; weak D call: TRBD1 (6 bases). The receptor was derived from a person between 18 and 60 years old who received the Ad26.COV2.S COVID-19 vaccine or a placebo. The sequencing used peripheral blood, collected in a trial of Ad26.COV2.S vaccine versus placebo. This CDR3 reads CASSPGQSRGELFF. The CDR3 DNA reads as TGTGCCAGCAGCCCCGGACAGTCCCGCGGGGAGCTGTTTTTT.